Presented here are 5 T cell receptor beta chains from one specimen sequenced in a study of early T cells in non-severe SARS-CoV-2 infection. TCRdb reanalysed the 5' RACE reads using MiXCR and keeps one entry per CDR3 protein. The data hold roughly 90,000 distinct CDR3 sequences, with about 15% observed a single time. Material: whole blood. The source of these receptors is an adult who was a healthcare worker with PCR-confirmed SARS-CoV-2 infection or an uninfected control (not recorded which).

V and J are TRBV29-1 and TRBJ2-6; 7 bases are shared with TRBD1. Per germline, CDR1 SQVTM and CDR2 ANQGSEA. The CDR3 totals 18 residues. The V segment lost 6 bases and the J segment 0 bases; nucleotides outside the gene matches: 14. The chain's CDR3 is CSVPTAPRGFSGANVLTF. For the CDR3, the DNA is TGCAGCGTCCCGACCGCACCCAGGGGGTTCTCTGGGGCCAACGTCCTGACTTTC.

The genes are TRBV5-6 and TRBJ1-1; D not certain. Trimming took off 4 bases at V and 5 bases at J, with 18 bases between the two ends. CDR3 length: 15 residues. The germline CDR1 and CDR2 sequences are SGHDT and YYEEEE. CDR3 residues: CASSPKGPARTEAFF. As DNA, the CDR3 is TGTGCCAGCAGCCCCAAAGGGCCCGCTCGGACTGAAGCTTTCTTT.

The chain joins TRBV7-2 to TRBJ2-5, with D possibly called TRBD1 or TRBD2 (6 bases each). The CDR3 is 16 amino acids. The V end was cut by 0 bases, the J end by 7 bases, with 18 bases between. Germline V gives CDR1 SGHTA, CDR2 FQGNSA. This chain's CDR3 is CASSLAPGGDQGTQYF. The CDR3, as DNA: TGTGCCAGCAGCTTAGCGCCCGGGGGCGATCAGGGGACCCAGTACTTC.

The V call is TRBV6-2 or TRBV6-3, the J call TRBJ1-2, with D tentatively TRBD1 (5 bases). Trimming cost V 0 bases and J 5 bases, with 16 bases left between them. Germline V gene sequence: CDR1 MNHEY, CDR2 SVGEGT. CDR3 length: 16 residues. DNA of the CDR3: TGTGCCAGCAGTTACTCGATGGGGCTCATTACTTATGGCTACACCTTC. Its protein product is CASSYSMGLITYGYTF.

This chain connects TRBV10-2 to TRBJ1-1; 9 positions match TRBD1. The CDR3 runs to 13 residues. Germline values: CDR1 WSHSY, CDR2 SAAADI. V trimming: 3 bases; J trimming: 7 bases; junction bases outside the gene matches: 3. Here the CDR3 DNA reads TGCGCCAGCAGTGATACAGGGGGCCTTGAAGCTTTCTTT. It encodes CASSDTGGLEAFF.